This is a list of T cell receptor beta chains from one sample in a study of OX40 agonist ivuxolimab in advanced cancers. TCRdb's copy holds only in-frame clones and misses some; the assay was immunoSEQ multiplex PCR. This sample has about 49,000 clones; about 95% occur once, and the top ten carry 9.5% to 11%. The sample here was CD4+ or CD8+ T cells sorted from blood, taken in a trial of the OX40 agonist ivuxolimab. The receptors shown here come from an adult with an advanced solid tumor such as melanoma, head and neck, liver or kidney cancer. Each CDR3 is given with its conserved first and last residue. Fields, in order: V gene, J gene, CDR3 protein.

TRBV7-2	TRBJ2-1	CASSSDRVAFEQFF
TRBV4-2	TRBJ2-7	CASSQEALGSYEQYF
TRBV4-3	TRBJ2-7	CASSQDRGQGREQYF
TRBV6-6	TRBJ2-7	CASRRLADTYEQYF
TRBV11-2	TRBJ2-3	CASSSRVAGRTDTQYF
TRBV6-1	TRBJ2-1	CALAPSSYNEQFF
TRBV25-1	TRBJ2-4	CASSELTSGLKNIQYF
TRBV13	TRBJ2-7	CASSRAGGIGEQYF
TRBV28	TRBJ2-7	CASSSLTGGGYEQYF
TRBV13	TRBJ2-7	CASSSGTETYEQYF
TRBV6-6	TRBJ2-7	CASSPGTYEQYF
TRBV9	TRBJ1-1	CASSVTGNRVTEAFF
TRBV7-9	TRBJ2-1	CASSLGVNEQFF
TRBV5-8	TRBJ2-7	CASGAGAYEQYF
TRBV6-1	TRBJ2-1	CASSDGALFDNEQFF
TRBV15	TRBJ2-7	CATSRDRGSTYEQYF
TRBV5-4	TRBJ2-5	CASHRTGFQETQYF
TRBV9	TRBJ2-7	CASSVGTGGVFVYEQYF
TRBV10-3	TRBJ2-7	CAISAGRGDPDEQYF
TRBV7-9	TRBJ2-1	CASSSDRGRNEQFF
TRBV7-3	TRBJ1-1	CASSFSGGLNTEAFF
TRBV30	TRBJ1-1	CAWSTKDRGGTEAFF
TRBV4-1	TRBJ2-7	CASSLTGNEQYF
TRBV27	TRBJ1-5	CASSLSGASNQPQHF
TRBV27	TRBJ1-1	CASSLVGRGPTEAFF
TRBV7-2	TRBJ2-7	CASSATSGRYEQYF
TRBV7-9	TRBJ2-1	CASSPLGRIKYNEQFF
TRBV5-5	TRBJ2-7	CASSLGLGRSVEQYF
TRBV7-9	TRBJ1-1	CASSFDRGGTEAFF
TRBV13	TRBJ1-1	CASSGRINTEAFF
TRBV6-5	TRBJ2-7	CASSLNRGYEQYF
TRBV15	TRBJ1-1	CATSRGVTEAFF
TRBV7-9	TRBJ2-7	CASSGTNYEQYF
TRBV10-3	TRBJ2-1	CAISDPPSSSYNEQFF
TRBV11-2	TRBJ1-3	CASSSLGGLSGNTIYF
TRBV15	TRBJ1-1	CATSPGPNTEAFF
TRBV7-9	TRBJ1-1	CASSSRSAEGMIGEAFF
TRBV9	TRBJ2-7	CASSVATARADEQYF
TRBV6-6	-	CASSLGGNHYEQYF
TRBV13	TRBJ2-3	CASSLGSERLTDTQYF
TRBV9	TRBJ1-1	CASSVEGAGAEAFF
TRBV7-9	TRBJ2-1	CASSLGSNEQFF
TRBV18	TRBJ1-1	CASSNPEGSTEAFF
TRBV12-2	TRBJ2-3	CASRYNAGKRDTDTQYF
TRBV30	TRBJ2-3	CAWRERGGVRTDTQYF
TRBV27	TRBJ2-1	CASSLTGRGSVQFF
TRBV5-1	TRBJ1-5	CASSPTPGDSSNQPQHF
TRBV29-1	TRBJ1-2	CSVMAGQGANYGYTF
TRBV28	TRBJ2-7	CASSRDITEQYF
TRBV7-9	TRBJ2-5	CASSSGLAGFQETQYF
TRBV5-1	TRBJ2-7	CASSLGTEGEQYF
TRBV9	TRBJ2-3	CASSVEFPDTQYF
TRBV5-1	TRBJ2-3	CASSLGQAVRTDTQYF
TRBV9	TRBJ2-3	CASSSPYGTDTQYF
TRBV9	TRBJ2-7	CASSAGMGLAGGHEQYF